This T cell receptor beta chain came from a study of blood T cell repertoires in COVID-19 (dated by TCRdb to 2019 to 2021). Background for the entire study: Samples from collaborators originated in the United States, Italy and Spain and spanned both the acute and convalescent phases of COVID-19. Nearly every sample came with metadata listing a de-identified subject ID, COVID-19 status, age in years and sex. HLA class I and class II types, where available, came from metadata supplied by the sample provider rather than from assay-based typing. A freely available public database, intended as a resource for researchers studying the immune response to SARS-CoV-2, is where the repertoires were released. The material from the prospective study consisted of cDNA or gDNA derived from T cells, B-cell-depleted T cells, or PBMCs. The dataset comprised deeply sampled blood TCRbeta repertoires from subjects exposed to, actively infected with, or recovered from COVID-19. The samples were drawn from two sources: the first 160 participants of the ongoing ImmuneRACE study, and fewer than 1,500 subjects contributed by 6 global collaborators. The paper as a whole reports these results and caveats: How much clinical and demographic metadata was included differed by source and by participant, and the metadata was provided uncurated.

The immunoSEQ Assay, a bias-controlled multiplex PCR, was used to amplify TCRbeta CDR3 regions from genomic DNA. The original pipeline was this. The number of nucleated cells in each sample was estimated from the amplification of reference gene primers within the assay. To quantify the absolute abundance of each unique TCRbeta CDR3 rearrangement, sequence reads were collapsed and filtered. For each sample, productive Simpson clonality was calculated by taking the square root of Simpson's diversity index across productive rearrangements. TCRdb provides this immuneACCESS table in a form limited to in-frame rearrangements. Some clones are lacking; in checked studies, under half of them reflect an unresolved V gene, and why the rest are absent is not known. The V and J calls and clone size were taken over from that table, and D and trimming were inferred from the DNA. This sample comprises about 100,000 clones, about 90% of them detected only once. The ten largest clones represent approximately 7% of the sample.

Taken from cysteine to phenylalanine, the CDR3 has 17 residues. This entry keeps only the CDR3 DNA: 51 bases, framed from base 1. The junction shows trimming of 3 bases on V and 0 bases on J, and the gene matches do not reach 8 bases of it. According to the germline V gene (reference sequence), CDR1 reads GTSNPN and CDR2 reads SVGIG. Whole blood was collected in K2EDTA tubes by collaborating institutions according to the institutions' own protocols. Collaborator samples were shipped for TCRbeta analysis as frozen whole blood, isolated PBMCs, or DNA extracted from either sample type. Details on this clone: Its antigen has not been determined. The record has no base qualities; no much larger clone is one base away.

Sequencing was done on a sample of peripheral blood. The sequence was collected from a man aged 25 to 45 in a cohort sampled during active COVID-19. The chain links TRBV30 with TRBJ2-6, with 7 junctional bases fitting TRBD1. The DNA reads TGTGCCTGGAGCTACTCGGGACAGTTCTCTGGGGCCAACGTCCTGACTTTC. It encodes CAWSYSGQFSGANVLTF.